This section outlines one TCR beta chain sequence together with its context. The sample originates from a study of blood T cell repertoires in COVID-19. Study-wide background: COVID-19 samples from acute and convalescent phases originated in the United States, Italy and Spain.

Trimming shortened V by 0 bases and J by 1 base, and 13 bases separated the two germline ends. CDR3 size: 17 residues. Germline values: CDR1 SGDLS, CDR2 YYNGEE. Assay used: immunoSEQ multiplex PCR; TCRdb lists only in-frame clones, some missing. The table has about 180,000 clones, 70% to 85% seen once. The chain employs TRBV9 and TRBJ2-2; D possibly corresponds to TRBD2 (6 bases). The TCR comes from a woman of 80 years or more with acute or convalescent COVID-19. The sample comprised peripheral blood. CDR3 protein: CASSVAGGLLNTGELFF. Here the CDR3 DNA reads TGTGCCAGCAGCGTAGCCGGGGGACTGCTGAACACCGGGGAGCTGTTTTTT. Using reference TRBV9 and TRBJ2-2 for the parts outside the CDR3, the full variable domain is DSGVTQTPKHLITATGQRVTLRCSPRSGDLSVYWYQQSLDQGLQFLIQYYNGEERAKGNILERFSAQQFPDLHSELNLSSLELGDSALYFCASSVAGGLLNTGELFFGEGSRLTVL.